This TCR beta chain is from a study of patients and donors after allogeneic stem cell transplantation. TCRdb re-called the RT-PCR reads with MiXCR, one entry per CDR3 protein. The repertoire holds more than 850,000 distinct CDR3 sequences, with about a sixth as singletons. The germline gives CDR1 MNHEY, CDR2 SVGEGT. The CDR3 is 17 residues long. Trimming took 6 bases from V and 1 from J; bases not matched to a gene: 6. The sequence was collected from a human donor who was either an allogeneic HSCT recipient or a stem cell or donor lymphocyte infusion donor (not recorded which). It is not recorded whose cells these are; they may come from a transplant donor. The V gene is TRBV6-2 or TRBV6-3, the J gene TRBJ2-5; 15 nucleotides match TRBD2. Sequencing input: blood, either unsorted or a sorted T cell fraction (not recorded which). The CDR3 loop reads CASSPGLAGGIQETQYF. Here the CDR3 DNA reads TGTGCCAGCAGCCCCGGACTAGCGGGAGGGATCCAAGAGACCCAGTACTTC.